A selection of T cell receptor beta chains follows, all from one sample in a study of blood T cell repertoires in COVID-19. Assay: immunoSEQ multiplex PCR; the TCRdb copy retains only in-frame clones and omits some. This sample has 150,000 to 200,000 clones, with roughly 80% found just once. Sequenced input: peripheral blood. Receptor source: a man aged 55-75 years with active or convalescent COVID-19. CDR3s include the opening cysteine and the closing phenylalanine or tryptophan. The D gene is left open where the match is weak. A row's size may be missing; if present it is once, few, many or a size class.

.	TRBV7-9	TRBJ2-7	.	TGTGCCAGCAGCCCATTAGCGGGACAGGGATCCTACGAGCAGTACTTC	CASSPLAGQGSYEQYF
.	TRBV4-3	TRBJ1-5	.	TGCGCCAGCAGCCAAGAAGTCACAGAAAATCAGCCCCAGCATTTT	CASSQEVTENQPQHF
few	TRBV7-3	TRBJ1-2	TRBD1	TGTGCCAGCAGCTTAGAGACAGGGGGCGGCTACACCTTC	CASSLETGGGYTF
.	TRBV4-3	TRBJ2-3	.	TGCGCCAGCAGCCAAGTTTACAGAGGCCTCCAACAGGAAACCCTTTCAGATACGCAGTATTTT	CASSQVYRGLQQETLSDTQYF
.	TRBV7-8	TRBJ1-2	.	TGTGCCAGCAGCTTACAGGCAGGCGAGGGCTACACCTTC	CASSLQAGEGYTF
.	TRBV5-8	TRBJ2-1	TRBD2	TGTGCCAGCAGCTTTGGAATAGCGGGAGTTACCTACAATGAGCAGTTCTTC	CASSFGIAGVTYNEQFF
few	TRBV7-8	TRBJ1-5	.	TGTGCCAGCAGCTTAGGTCACTCAACAGGGTATAGCAATCAGCCCCAGCATTTT	CASSLGHSTGYSNQPQHF
.	TRBV5-1	TRBJ2-5	.	TGCGCCAGCAGCTGGGCCCCTAGCGGACAGGAGACCCAGTACTTC	CASSWAPSGQETQYF
.	TRBV7-3	TRBJ2-1	.	TGTGCCAGCAGCCCTTCGCATCTAAATCACAATGAGCAGTTCTTC	CASSPSHLNHNEQFF
.	TRBV7-2	TRBJ1-1	.	TGTGCCAGCAGCTCCACCGGACAGCCCAACACTGAAGCTTTCTTT	CASSSTGQPNTEAFF
.	TRBV7-2	TRBJ2-1	TRBD2	TGTGCCAGCAGTCCCGGACTAGCAAAAAATGAGCAGTTCTTC	CASSPGLAKNEQFF
.	TRBV28	TRBJ1-6	TRBD1	TGTGCCAGCAGTTTTGACAGGGGAGGCTCCTATAATTCACCCCTCCACTTT	CASSFDRGGSYNSPLHF
once	TRBV4-3	TRBJ2-3	TRBD2	TGCGCCAGCAGCCAAGGGGGGACTAGCGGGAGGACAGATACGCAGTATTTT	CASSQGGTSGRTDTQYF
.	TRBV29-1	TRBJ1-2	.	TGCAGCGTTGTACTTTCGGAGGGAACGGGGGGCTACACCTTC	CSVVLSEGTGGYTF
.	TRBV10-3	TRBJ2-1	TRBD2	TGTGCCATCAGTGGGGCCTCTAGCGGGATGGGAGAGCAGTTCTTC	CAISGASSGMGEQFF
once	TRBV12-3/TRBV12-4	TRBJ2-7	TRBD2	TGTGCCAGCGGGACTAGCGGGAGCTACGAGCAGTACTTC	CASGTSGSYEQYF
.	TRBV2	TRBJ2-3	.	TGTGCCAGCAGTTACAGGAGCACAGATACGCAGTATTTT	CASSYRSTDTQYF
.	TRBV18	TRBJ2-5	.	TGTGCCAGCTCCCCGGGAGCGAGTGGCACAGAGACCCAGTACTTC	CASSPGASGTETQYF
.	TRBV5-1	TRBJ2-3	TRBD2	TGCGCCAGCAGCTCGGGACTAGCGGGAGGCATCACAGATACGCAGTATTTT	CASSSGLAGGITDTQYF
.	TRBV5-4	TRBJ1-6	TRBD1	TGTGCCAGCAGCGCTAGGGGGCGGAATTCACCCCTCCACTTT	CASSARGRNSPLHF
.	TRBV12-3/TRBV12-4	TRBJ1-1	TRBD1	TGTGCCAGCAGTTTATACAGGGGCACTGAAGCTTTCTTT	CASSLYRGTEAFF
.	TRBV18	TRBJ2-2	.	TGTGCCAGCTCACCAACCCAGGGTGGCGGGGAGCTGTTTTTT	CASSPTQGGGELFF
.	TRBV28	TRBJ2-7	TRBD1	TGTGCCAGCAGCCAACCGGGACAGGGGGCGCGGGAGCAGTACTTC	CASSQPGQGAREQYF
.	TRBV19	TRBJ2-2	TRBD1	TGTGCCAGTACCCCCCTTACTTTGAGAGGGCAGGGGGCGAGTCGGTCCGGGGAGCTGTTTTTT	CASTPLTLRGQGASRSGELFF
many	TRBV19	TRBJ1-5	TRBD1	TGTGCCAGTATCGAAACAGGGGGAGGGAGTCAGCCCCAGCATTTT	CASIETGGGSQPQHF
.	TRBV5-1	TRBJ2-7	TRBD1	TGCGCCAGCAGCTACTTGGGACAGGGGGACGAGCAGTACTTC	CASSYLGQGDEQYF
.	TRBV5-1	TRBJ2-7	TRBD2	TGCGCCAGCAGCTTGGAGGGGACTAGACGCGAGCAGTACTTC	CASSLEGTRREQYF
once	TRBV7-9	TRBJ2-3	.	TGTGCCAGCAGCCTGGGTGGGGCCGGCACAGATACGCAGTATTTT	CASSLGGAGTDTQYF
.	TRBV19	TRBJ1-1	.	TGTGCCAGTTCCCGTCTCAGAAACACTGAAGCTTTCTTT	CASSRLRNTEAFF
.	TRBV5-6	TRBJ2-2	TRBD1	TGTGCCAGCAGCCTGACAGGGGGCACCGGGGAGCTGTTTTTT	CASSLTGGTGELFF
.	TRBV3-1/TRBV3-2	TRBJ2-1	TRBD2	TGTGCCAGCAGCCAAGAAATAGCGGGAGATGACAATGAGCAGTTCTTC	CASSQEIAGDDNEQFF
.	TRBV2	TRBJ2-5	TRBD1	TGTGCCAGCGACAGGGAGAGGGAGACCCAGTACTTC	CASDRERETQYF
.	TRBV7-2	TRBJ1-5	TRBD1	TGTGCCAGCAGCTTACGACAGGGGGAACAGCCCCAGCATTTT	CASSLRQGEQPQHF
.	TRBV19	TRBJ2-7	TRBD2	TGTGCCAGACTTGCGGTTGGGGAGGGCGAGCAGTACTTC	CARLAVGEGEQYF
.	TRBV5-4	TRBJ2-3	.	TGTGCCAGCAGCTTGGCCAGACAGAGCACAGATACGCAGTATTTT	CASSLARQSTDTQYF
.	TRBV11-2	TRBJ1-1	.	TGTGCCAGCAGCTTAGAACATGGGAACACTGAAGCTTTCTTT	CASSLEHGNTEAFF
.	TRBV7-9	TRBJ2-7	TRBD1	TGTGCCAGCAGCCCACGGACAGGGGTCGAGCAGTACTTC	CASSPRTGVEQYF
.	TRBV9	TRBJ2-6	.	TGTGCCAGCAGCGTGCGTGCGGGACGGGGAGGCTCTGGGGCCAACGTCCTGACTTTC	CASSVRAGRGGSGANVLTF
.	TRBV7-2	TRBJ1-6	.	TGTGCCAGCAGCTTACTAGGATCACCCCTCCACTTT	CASSLLGSPLHF
.	TRBV9	TRBJ2-1	TRBD1	TGTGCCAGCAGCGTCCGGGACAGGGTCTTGAATGAGCAGTTCTTC	CASSVRDRVLNEQFF
.	TRBV5-1	TRBJ1-1	TRBD1	TGCGCCAGCAGCCCCGGACAGGGCCCCACTGAAGCTTTCTTT	CASSPGQGPTEAFF
few	TRBV19	TRBJ1-5	.	TGTGCCAGTACCCCTTCGGGGGTTAGCAATCAGCCCCAGCATTTT	CASTPSGVSNQPQHF
.	TRBV5-1	TRBJ1-3	.	TGCGCCAGCAGCATCGGGGGGGCTGGAAACACCATATATTTT	CASSIGGAGNTIYF
.	TRBV6-6	TRBJ2-2	TRBD2	TGTGCCAGCAGTCCACAGACTAGCGGGATCGTATCCGGGGAGCTGTTTTTT	CASSPQTSGIVSGELFF
.	TRBV28	TRBJ2-7	TRBD1	TGTGCCAGCATTAGGGACAGCTCCTACGAGCAGTACTTC	CASIRDSSYEQYF